This TCR beta chain was profiled in a study of beta chain features in type 1 diabetes. As every portion of the isolated RNA was reverse transcribed, the sequencing read expressed TCRB transcripts. TCRdb keeps only in-frame clones here, not all; method: immunoSEQ multiplex PCR. The sample lists a few hundred thousand clones, over 10% occurring once. Study-wide points: All four CD4+ subsets from Type 1 diabetes patients carried moderately but significantly shorter TCRB CDR3s.

Germline assignment: CDR1 SGHRS and CDR2 YFSETQ. The CDR3 has 13 amino acids. The ends were cut back, 4 bases at V and 6 bases at J, with 10 bases in the middle. This clone was counted between two and nine times. The antigen remains unidentified. The rearrangement uses TRBV5-1 and TRBJ2-2, with a possible D match to TRBD2 (5 bases). Sequencing was done on a sample of naive CD4+ T cells from blood. The receptor comes from a young woman with type 1 diabetes. The CDR3 sequence: CASSARGSGELFF. The CDR3 coding sequence is TGCGCCAGCAGCGCGAGAGGGTCCGGGGAGCTGTTTTTT.